Listed below are T cell receptor beta chains from one sample, sequenced in a study of T cell responses to AZD1222 COVID-19 vaccine. Data came from immunoSEQ multiplex PCR; TCRdb stores just in-frame clones and leaves some out. The sample has about 160,000 clones, around nine tenths seen once. Sequencing used peripheral blood, obtained 28 days after the second AZD1222 dose. These receptors came from an adult who received the AZD1222 COVID-19 vaccine. CDR3s include the opening cysteine and the closing phenylalanine or tryptophan. The order of the fields is V gene, D gene, J gene, clone size, CDR3 DNA, CDR3 protein. D genes are given only for firm matches. Clone size is not always given. Where it is, it says once, few, many or a class for expanded clones.

V: TRBV19; D: NA; J: TRBJ2-5; size: NA; DNA: TGTGCCAGTAGTACTCTAGGGACCCAGTACTTC; CDR3: CASSTLGTQYF
V: TRBV2; D: NA; J: TRBJ2-7; size: NA; DNA: TGTGCCAGCAAGGAGGGCCAGTCCTACGAGCAGTACTTC; CDR3: CASKEGQSYEQYF
V: TRBV11-2; D: TRBD1; J: TRBJ2-7; size: NA; DNA: TGTGCCAGCAGCCCGGACAGGGGGGGATACGAGCAGTACTTC; CDR3: CASSPDRGGYEQYF
V: TRBV6-1; D: NA; J: TRBJ2-7; size: few; DNA: TGTGCCAGCAGTGAACAAGGGCGGGGCTCCTACGAGCAGTACTTC; CDR3: CASSEQGRGSYEQYF
V: TRBV7-9; D: NA; J: TRBJ1-2; size: NA; DNA: TGTGCCGCCCGACAGAGAGCTAACTATGGCTACACCTTC; CDR3: CAARQRANYGYTF
V: TRBV6-5; D: NA; J: TRBJ1-5; size: NA; DNA: TGTGCCAGCACTCTATCAGGGTTTGCCGATCAGCCCCAGCATTTT; CDR3: CASTLSGFADQPQHF
V: TRBV5-1; D: NA; J: TRBJ2-2; size: once; DNA: TGCGCCAGCAGCCAGGGTGGGGCGAACACCGGGGAGCTGTTTTTT; CDR3: CASSQGGANTGELFF
V: TRBV5-1; D: NA; J: TRBJ1-4; size: NA; DNA: TGCGCCAGCAGCTCGGGGGGGATGTTGCGTGAAAAACTGTTTTTT; CDR3: CASSSGGMLREKLFF
V: TRBV3-1/TRBV3-2; D: NA; J: TRBJ2-4; size: NA; DNA: TGTGCCAGCAGCCAGGGCCCCGGGGTTCTACTAGCCAAAAACATTCAGTACTTC; CDR3: CASSQGPGVLLAKNIQYF
V: TRBV24-1; D: TRBD2; J: TRBJ2-1; size: NA; DNA: TGTGCCACCAGTGACGCCGCGAGCGGGGGCCACAATGAGCAGTTCTTC; CDR3: CATSDAASGGHNEQFF
V: TRBV4-1; D: NA; J: TRBJ1-3; size: NA; DNA: TGCGCCAGCAGCCCAGGGACGAACTCTGGAAACACCATATATTTT; CDR3: CASSPGTNSGNTIYF
V: TRBV30; D: NA; J: TRBJ1-2; size: NA; DNA: TGTGCCTGGGGGGGGGACACCACCTATGGCTACACCTTC; CDR3: CAWGGDTTYGYTF
V: TRBV9; D: NA; J: TRBJ1-6; size: NA; DNA: TGTGCCAGCAGCGTAGGGTTCGGGCAGGAGTTCGCTATGCTCCACTTT; CDR3: CASSVGFGQEFAMLHF
V: TRBV30; D: NA; J: TRBJ1-4; size: NA; DNA: TGTGCCTGGAGTTTCAGCCATAATGAAAAACTGTTTTTT; CDR3: CAWSFSHNEKLFF
V: TRBV24-1; D: NA; J: TRBJ2-3; size: NA; DNA: TGTGCCACCAGTGATTCTAGAACTCTCACAGATACGCAGTATTTT; CDR3: CATSDSRTLTDTQYF
V: TRBV4-2; D: TRBD1; J: TRBJ1-4; size: NA; DNA: TGTGCCAGCAGCTCTACAGGGGGCGAGGGCGAAAAACTGTTTTTT; CDR3: CASSSTGGEGEKLFF
V: TRBV5-1; D: NA; J: TRBJ1-1; size: NA; DNA: TGCGCCAGCAGCTTAGCTGAAGCTTTCTTT; CDR3: CASSLAEAFF
V: TRBV5-5; D: TRBD2; J: TRBJ2-3; size: NA; DNA: TGTGCCAGCAGCGCAGAACTAGCGGTCACAGATACGCAGTATTTT; CDR3: CASSAELAVTDTQYF
V: TRBV12-5; D: NA; J: TRBJ1-1; size: few; DNA: TGTGCTAGTGGTAGAAATACAGGGAGTAGCACTGAAGCTTTCTTT; CDR3: CASGRNTGSSTEAFF
V: TRBV5-5; D: NA; J: TRBJ1-3; size: NA; DNA: TGTGCCAGCAGCTTGACTAGAGCCAGCTCTGGAAACACCATATATTTT; CDR3: CASSLTRASSGNTIYF
V: TRBV20-1; D: TRBD1; J: TRBJ1-1; size: NA; DNA: TGCAGTGCTGGGGGACAGGGGACAGCTTTCTTT; CDR3: CSAGGQGTAFF
V: TRBV3-1/TRBV3-2; D: TRBD1; J: TRBJ1-2; size: NA; DNA: TGTGCCAGCAGCCTCCGGACAGGGGGCTATGGCTACACCTTC; CDR3: CASSLRTGGYGYTF
V: TRBV2; D: NA; J: TRBJ1-4; size: NA; DNA: TGTGCCAGCCTCGGGACGGTAAATGAAAAACTGTTTTTT; CDR3: CASLGTVNEKLFF
V: TRBV30; D: NA; J: TRBJ2-2; size: NA; DNA: TGTGCCTGGAGTGCGCGGGGGAACACCGGGGAGCTGTTTTTT; CDR3: CAWSARGNTGELFF
V: TRBV10-3; D: TRBD2; J: TRBJ2-2; size: NA; DNA: TGTGCCATCAGTGGACTAGCGGGAGACACCGGGGAGCTGTTTTTT; CDR3: CAISGLAGDTGELFF
V: TRBV7-8; D: NA; J: TRBJ1-4; size: NA; DNA: TGTGCCAGCAGCCCCCCTTTGAGTAATGAAAAACTGTTTTTT; CDR3: CASSPPLSNEKLFF
V: TRBV3-1/TRBV3-2; D: NA; J: TRBJ2-7; size: NA; DNA: TGTGCCAGCAGCCGAGGAGGGGGCCACGAGCAGTACTTC; CDR3: CASSRGGGHEQYF
V: TRBV7-9; D: NA; J: TRBJ2-2; size: once; DNA: TGTGCCAGCAGCTTACTACTCCGGAACACCGGGGAGCTGTTTTTT; CDR3: CASSLLLRNTGELFF
V: TRBV19; D: NA; J: TRBJ1-4; size: NA; DNA: TGTGCCAGTACAAAAGCAACTAATGAAAAACTGTTTTTT; CDR3: CASTKATNEKLFF
V: TRBV6-5; D: NA; J: TRBJ1-1; size: once; DNA: TGTGCCAGCAGACCTATCCTCCTGGTAACAGGAGCTTTCTTT; CDR3: CASRPILLVTGAFF
V: TRBV7-2; D: TRBD1; J: TRBJ1-1; size: once; DNA: TGTGCCAGCAGCTTGGACAGGGAGACTGAAGCTTTCTTT; CDR3: CASSLDRETEAFF
V: TRBV27; D: NA; J: TRBJ1-2; size: NA; DNA: TGTGCCAGCAGTTTATCGATAGTTGGAGAAGGCTATGGCTACACCTTC; CDR3: CASSLSIVGEGYGYTF
V: TRBV30; D: NA; J: TRBJ1-1; size: few; DNA: TGTGCCTGGAGTGTGAACACTGAAGCTTTCTTT; CDR3: CAWSVNTEAFF
V: TRBV5-4; D: NA; J: TRBJ2-3; size: NA; DNA: TGTGCCAGCAGCTTCCCGAGGCCCACAAGTGCAGATACGCAGTATTTT; CDR3: CASSFPRPTSADTQYF
V: TRBV6-1; D: TRBD1; J: TRBJ2-3; size: NA; DNA: TGTGCCAGCAGGGAAGGGGGCCATGGGCAGTATTTT; CDR3: CASREGGHGQYF
V: TRBV18; D: NA; J: TRBJ2-7; size: once; DNA: TGTGCCAGCTCCTCTTTACCGCCGGGACAAACTTACGAGCAGTACTTC; CDR3: CASSSLPPGQTYEQYF
V: TRBV4-2; D: TRBD1; J: TRBJ1-1; size: NA; DNA: TGTGCCAGCAGCCGGACAGGGAGCACTGAAGCTTTCTTT; CDR3: CASSRTGSTEAFF
V: TRBV28; D: NA; J: TRBJ1-2; size: NA; DNA: TGTGCCAGCACTCTCTTTTTGGGGGGCGGGAACTATGGCTACACCTTC; CDR3: CASTLFLGGGNYGYTF
V: TRBV28; D: TRBD1; J: TRBJ1-6; size: NA; DNA: TGTGCCAGCACCTTGGCGGACAGGCGTAATTCACCCCTCCACTTT; CDR3: CASTLADRRNSPLHF
V: TRBV5-4; D: NA; J: TRBJ1-2; size: NA; DNA: TGTGCCAGCAGCGCAAGGGGGAATGGCTATGGCTACACCTTC; CDR3: CASSARGNGYGYTF
V: TRBV6-6; D: NA; J: TRBJ2-2; size: NA; DNA: TGTGCCAGCAGAGGAGCCGGGGAGCTGTTTTTT; CDR3: CASRGAGELFF
V: TRBV5-4; D: TRBD1; J: TRBJ1-2; size: NA; DNA: TGTGCCAGCAGTCACACAGGGGGCGCAGACTATGGCTACACCTTC; CDR3: CASSHTGGADYGYTF
V: TRBV13; D: NA; J: TRBJ2-1; size: NA; DNA: TGTGCCAGCAGCCCCAGGGGTGGTGAGCAGTTCTTC; CDR3: CASSPRGGEQFF
V: TRBV6-2/TRBV6-3; D: NA; J: TRBJ2-7; size: NA; DNA: TGTGCCAGCAGTTACGGGTACTTCAGGAGCTCCTACGAGCAGTACTTC; CDR3: CASSYGYFRSSYEQYF
V: TRBV19; D: TRBD1; J: TRBJ2-1; size: NA; DNA: TGTGCCAGTAGTGTAAGACAGGGCGGCTACAATGAGCAGTTCTTC; CDR3: CASSVRQGGYNEQFF
V: TRBV5-1; D: NA; J: TRBJ1-1; size: NA; DNA: TGCGCCAGCTCTGGGGAGGGACCAGCTTTCTTT; CDR3: CASSGEGPAFF
V: TRBV7-3; D: NA; J: TRBJ1-2; size: NA; DNA: TGTGCCAGCAGCTCCACCTTCTATGGCTACACCTTC; CDR3: CASSSTFYGYTF
V: TRBV10-2; D: NA; J: TRBJ1-6; size: NA; DNA: TGCGCCAGCAGTGAACGTGGCGGCCAGGGGAGTTCACCCCTCCACTTT; CDR3: CASSERGGQGSSPLHF
V: TRBV20-1; D: NA; J: TRBJ1-2; size: NA; DNA: TGCAGTGCTAGGGACGGATATGGCTACACCTTC; CDR3: CSARDGYGYTF
V: TRBV14; D: NA; J: TRBJ1-1; size: NA; DNA: TGTGCCAGCAGCCAAGATGAGCGGGGGGCCGCTTTCTTT; CDR3: CASSQDERGAAFF